Below are 8 T cell receptor beta chains sequenced from a single sample in a study of blood T cell repertoires in COVID-19. Repertoires were generated with immunoSEQ multiplex PCR, while TCRdb's copy carries only in-frame clones and drops some. Among around 160,000 clones listed, just over 85% were seen once. Sequencing was done on a sample of peripheral blood. Source of these receptors: a man aged 60-69 years with acute or convalescent COVID-19.

This sequence joins TRBV30 and TRBJ2-3, with D possibly TRBD2 on 5 matching bases. This CDR3 has 15 residues. V was clipped by 3 bases and J by 7 bases, with 20 bases between them. Germline CDR1 GTSNPN, CDR2 SVGIG (reference sequence). The DNA for the CDR3 is TGTGCCTGGAGGCCACTAGGCTTCACAACTTATACGCAGTATTTT. This translates into CAWRPLGFTTYTQYF.

This chain joins TRBV5-4 and TRBJ2-2, with a tentative D call TRBD2 (5 bases). V was cut by 6 bases and J by 1 base, with 19 bases left in between. The CDR3 is 17 residues long. Germline loops: CDR1 SGHNT, CDR2 YYREEE (reference sequence). The CDR3 sequence: CASTHMAGLGNTGELFF. DNA for the CDR3: TGTGCCAGCACCCATATGGCGGGCTTAGGGAACACCGGGGAGCTGTTTTTT.

The chain combines TRBV28 with TRBJ2-7; possibly TRBD2 for D (6 bases). The V end lost 3 bases, the J end lost 1 base, and 19 bases lay between the germline ends. The germline V gene encodes CDR1 MDHEN and CDR2 SYDVKM. The CDR3 loop spans 17 amino acids. In nucleotides, the CDR3 is TGTGCCAGCAGTTTGACCTCTTACGCGGCGGGGTCCTACGAGCAGTACTTC. Translated, it gives CASSLTSYAAGSYEQYF.

This clone has a handful of counts. The chain joins TRBV19 to TRBJ2-1, with D possibly being TRBD2 (6 bases). Germline V gene lookup returns CDR1 LNHDA and CDR2 SQIVND (reference sequence). CDR3 size: 15 residues. V was cut by 4 bases and J by 0 bases, with 10 bases left in between. The CDR3 nucleotides are TGTGCCAGTAGTACCTTAGCGGACTCCTACAATGAGCAGTTCTTC. Its translation is CASSTLADSYNEQFF.

The chain recombines TRBV28 with TRBJ1-2, with a weak D call TRBD1 (6 bases). V was shortened by 5 bases and J by 4 bases, with 14 bases between the two germline ends. The germline V gene encodes CDR1 MDHEN and CDR2 SYDVKM. This CDR3 is built from 14 residues. For the CDR3, the DNA is TGTGCCAGCAGTCCAGGGGCAGGAAGCTATGGCTACACCTTC. This codes for CASSPGAGSYGYTF.

CDR3 DNA: TGTGCCAGCAGTGAAGCAGGGTGGCAGGGGGCAGATGGCTACACCTTC. Translating gives CASSEAGWQGADGYTF. The chain uses TRBV6-1 and TRBJ1-2; 8 bases are a match to TRBD1. CDR1 MNHNS and CDR2 SASEGT come from the germline V gene. The junction had 9 bases not matched to a gene; V was cut back by 0 bases and J by 6 bases. The CDR3 has 16 residues.

V usage is TRBV2 and J usage is TRBJ2-7; the match to TRBD2 covers 8 bases. The junction had 6 bases not matched to a gene; V was cut back by 7 bases and J by 4 bases. Germline CDR1 reads SNHLY; CDR2 reads FYNNEI. This CDR3 is 13 amino acids long. DNA of the CDR3: TGTGCCAGCAACCCCAGCGGGAGTTACGAGCAGTACTTC. It translates to CASNPSGSYEQYF.

V usage is TRBV19 and J usage is TRBJ2-1; TRBD1 matches 9 bases. The junction had 3 bases not matched to a gene; V was cut back by 6 bases and J by 0 bases. CDR1 LNHDA and CDR2 SQIVND come from the germline V gene (reference sequence). The CDR3 runs 15 residues. CDR3 nucleotides: TGTGCCAGTAGCCCACAGGGGGCCTCCTACAATGAGCAGTTCTTC. Translated, it gives CASSPQGASYNEQFF.